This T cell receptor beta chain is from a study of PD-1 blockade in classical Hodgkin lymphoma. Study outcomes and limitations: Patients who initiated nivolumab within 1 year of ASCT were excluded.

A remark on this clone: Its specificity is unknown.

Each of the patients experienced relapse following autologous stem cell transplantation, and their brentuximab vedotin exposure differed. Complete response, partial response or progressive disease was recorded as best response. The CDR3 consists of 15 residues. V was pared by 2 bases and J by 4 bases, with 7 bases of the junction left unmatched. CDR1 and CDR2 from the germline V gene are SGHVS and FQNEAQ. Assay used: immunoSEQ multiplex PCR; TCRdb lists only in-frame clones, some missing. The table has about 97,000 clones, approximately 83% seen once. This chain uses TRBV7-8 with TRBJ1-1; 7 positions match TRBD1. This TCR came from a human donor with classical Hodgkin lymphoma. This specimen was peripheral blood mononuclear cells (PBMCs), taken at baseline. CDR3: CASSLRQGHVTEAFF. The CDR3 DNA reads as TGTGCCAGCAGCTTAAGACAGGGTCACGTCACTGAAGCTTTCTTT.